A selection of T cell receptor beta chains follows, all from one sample in a study of technical replicates of blood from a handful of donors. TCRdb's table, derived via immunoSEQ multiplex PCR, lists solely in-frame clones and lacks some. The data hold over 90,000 clones, with approximately 95% observed a single time. What was sequenced was T cells isolated from PBMCs. All receptors come from a human donor in good health. The CDR3 runs from the conserved cysteine through the conserved F or W.

j_call	v_call	cdr3_aa
TRBJ1-5	TRBV15	CATSREYSNQPQHF
TRBJ1-4	TRBV7-5	CVSPDGAPRGRRVEKLFF
TRBJ2-7	TRBV9	CASSAGGTSGTYEQYF
TRBJ1-2	TRBV6-5	CASSREGVRYGYTF
TRBJ1-2	TRBV30	CAWEDTSYGYTF
TRBJ2-1	TRBV6-6	CASSHPRLEQFF
TRBJ2-3	TRBV7-9	CASSLGGTDTQYF
TRBJ2-3	TRBV27	CASSPSYGNTDTQYF
TRBJ2-5	TRBV25-1	CASSANPGTGQETQYF
TRBJ1-4	TRBV5-1	CASSPKTGGSTNEKLFF
TRBJ2-1	TRBV30	CAWSVQLSNEQFF
TRBJ1-1	TRBV9	CASSLGGGPSDEAFF
TRBJ2-1	TRBV5-4	CASSSASGGEEQFF
TRBJ2-7	TRBV6-5	CASSRKGQGSYEQYF
TRBJ2-1	TRBV9	CASSEGGRASYNEQFF
TRBJ2-1	TRBV10-3	CAISEPLIGSYNEQFF
TRBJ2-7	TRBV28	CASSSLAGGSRDYEQYF
TRBJ1-3	TRBV28	CASSLAGSGNTIYF
TRBJ2-3	TRBV19	CASRNRVGTDTQYF
TRBJ2-1	TRBV27	CASASSGTGWNEQFF
TRBJ2-1	TRBV6-5	CASSYSRTSSYNEQFF
TRBJ2-7	TRBV7-3	CASSLTPGYEQYF
TRBJ2-3	TRBV5-1	CASSLSGTDTQYF
TRBJ2-7	TRBV29-1	CSVEWTGGEQYF
TRBJ2-3	TRBV7-6	CASSLGVLAGVPDTQYF
TRBJ2-1	TRBV7-3	CASSSSGGESEQFF
TRBJ2-1	TRBV19	CASSFLAGGPINEQFF
TRBJ2-2	TRBV10-1	CASSTGNTGELFF
TRBJ1-5	TRBV6-1	CATTQTGHSNQPQHF
TRBJ1-2	TRBV11-3	CASSPGDGENYGYTF
TRBJ1-2	TRBV21-1	CASSTEGQGSNYGYTF
TRBJ1-2	TRBV7-2	CASSLGTDRGSRYGYTF
TRBJ2-7	TRBV28	CASSVRQGPPYEQYF
TRBJ2-7	TRBV5-6	CASSLVGGRAGSYEQYF
TRBJ1-1	TRBV5-4	CASSLGGSNTEAFF
TRBJ2-7	TRBV7-9	CASSSGLVDEQYF
TRBJ1-1	TRBV7-9	CASSLALTGYMNTEAFF
TRBJ1-2	TRBV14	CASSQRTGASYGYTF
TRBJ2-1	TRBV11-3	CASSLGTSGQQFF
TRBJ1-2	TRBV6-5	CASSQGQGVNYGYTF
TRBJ2-3	TRBV5-4	CASSGWAGGGSDTQYF
TRBJ1-1	TRBV19	CASSAEPIEAFF
TRBJ1-2	TRBV13	CASSLAGTGSHGYTF
TRBJ2-5	TRBV21-1	CASSNCRLAGKQTQYF
TRBJ2-7	TRBV5-1	CASRFGDRGLNYEQYF
TRBJ2-1	TRBV27	CASSSNRDFSYNEQFF
TRBJ2-7	TRBV18	CASSPQRRDGTGSSYEQYF
TRBJ2-7	TRBV28	CASSSPRESYEQYF
TRBJ2-1	TRBV6-5	CASSRQGNAYNEQFF
TRBJ2-7	TRBV5-1	CASSLGSGSYEQYF
TRBJ1-1	TRBV27	CASSLSRNTEAFF
TRBJ1-1	TRBV13	CASSLIGGPTEAFF
TRBJ2-1	TRBV30	CAWSGGGARDEQFF
TRBJ2-1	TRBV27	CASSLYLAADYNEQFF
TRBJ1-1	TRBV6-5	CASSRHTTEAFF
TRBJ1-2	TRBV6-4	CASSDSVGGYTF
TRBJ1-1	TRBV2	CASSIYMNTEAFF
TRBJ2-7	TRBV4-1	CASSQAGDRPFHEQYF
TRBJ2-7	TRBV7-2	CASSLRRNSYEQYF
TRBJ1-3	TRBV5-1	CASRTEARGNTIYF